What follows are 29 T cell receptor beta chains derived from one specimen sequenced in a study of OX40 agonist ivuxolimab in advanced cancers. Generated by immunoSEQ multiplex PCR, the TCRdb table keeps only in-frame clones and is missing some. The sample lists about 88,000 clones, 75% to 90% occurring once. The specimen was CD4+ or CD8+ T cells sorted from blood, collected in a trial of the OX40 agonist ivuxolimab. These receptors came from an adult with an advanced solid tumor such as melanoma, head and neck, liver or kidney cancer.

CDR3: CASSLAIVNTEAFF. Here the CDR3 DNA reads TGCGCCAGCAGCTTGGCTATCGTGAACACTGAAGCTTTCTTT. This chain links TRBV5-1 with TRBJ1-1; no reliable D call. Per germline, CDR1 SGHRS and CDR2 YFSETQ. The CDR3 length is 14 residues. The germline V and J ends were trimmed by 0 bases and 0 bases, with 6 bases remaining between them.

This chain joins TRBV28 and TRBJ2-2; D is ambiguous. V lost 7 bases to trimming and J lost 1 base, with 13 bases between them. This CDR3 is built from 15 residues. Germline CDR1 is MDHEN and CDR2 is SYDVKM. CDR3 in amino acids: CASIEEGRNTGELFF. The CDR3 coding sequence is TGTGCCAGCATAGAGGAAGGACGGAACACCGGGGAGCTGTTTTTT.

The chain joins TRBV19 to TRBJ1-6, with no clear D. The ends were cut back, 1 base at V and 1 base at J, with 5 bases in the middle. Germline V gives CDR1 LNHDA, CDR2 SQIVND (reference sequence). CDR3 length: 15 amino acids. In nucleotides, the CDR3 is TGTGCCAGTAGTATAGCGGCATCCTATAATTCACCCCTCCACTTT. Translating it yields CASSIAASYNSPLHF.

The V gene is TRBV7-9, the J gene TRBJ1-3; D might be TRBD1 (5 bases). V was clipped by 5 bases and J by 3 bases, with 14 bases between them. Germline CDR1 reads SEHNR; CDR2 reads FQNEAQ (reference sequence). The CDR3 consists of 15 residues. Here the CDR3 reads CASSPRGGDGNTIYF. CDR3 nucleotides: TGTGCCAGCAGCCCGCGCGGGGGGGATGGAAACACCATATATTTT.

V usage is TRBV5-1 and J usage is TRBJ2-5; D is perhaps TRBD2 (6 bases). V lost 4 bases, J lost 2 bases, and 12 bases lay in between. Germline V CDR1 and CDR2: SGHRS, YFSETQ. This CDR3 has 14 amino acids. The CDR3 nucleotides read TGCGCCAGCAGCCTCTACGGGGGTCAAGAGACCCAGTACTTC. The encoded protein is CASSLYGGQETQYF. The whole variable domain, filled in from reference TRBV5-1 and TRBJ2-5, reads KAGVTQTPRYLIKTRGQQVTLSCSPISGHRSVSWYQQTPGQGLQFLFEYFSETQRNKGNFPGRFSGRQFSNSRSEMNVSTLELGDSALYLCASSLYGGQETQYFGPGTRLLVL.

V is TRBV7-3 and J is TRBJ2-3; 8 bases are a match to TRBD1. The CDR3 runs to 18 residues. Germline trimming cut 4 bases from V and 1 base from J; bases unmatched to any gene: 13. The germline V gene has CDR1 SGHTA and CDR2 FQGTGA. Here the CDR3 reads CASSYGQGGGLGTDTQYF. The CDR3 bases are TGTGCCAGCAGCTATGGACAGGGCGGTGGGTTGGGCACAGATACGCAGTATTTT.

The rearrangement links TRBV7-3 to TRBJ1-1; D gene unclear. Germline values: CDR1 SGHTA, CDR2 FQGTGA. CDR3 size: 15 residues. Between the trimmed V and J ends, which lost 0 bases and 3 bases, there was a span of 11 bases. CDR3 loop: CASSLTGGGHTEAFF. In DNA form, the CDR3 reads TGTGCCAGCAGCTTAACGGGAGGAGGGCACACTGAAGCTTTCTTT.

The genes are TRBV7-2 and TRBJ1-1; D ambiguous. The germline V gene has CDR1 SGHTA and CDR2 FQGNSA. Trimming took off 1 base at V and 5 bases at J, with 11 bases between the two ends. CDR3 size: 14 residues. CDR3 protein: CASSLGVGSTEAFF. CDR3 DNA: TGTGCCAGCAGCTTAGGGGTCGGAAGTACTGAAGCTTTCTTT.

The rearrangement uses TRBV7-9 and TRBJ2-1; 9 bases line up with TRBD2. There are 16 residues in the CDR3. The ends lost 5 bases at V and 3 bases at J; junction bases unmatched: 8. Germline values: CDR1 SEHNR, CDR2 FQNEAQ (reference sequence). As DNA, the CDR3 is TGTGCCAGCAGCGTTCCTAGCGGGATATTCTACAATGAGCAGTTCTTC. This encodes CASSVPSGIFYNEQFF.

This clone occurred once. This sequence joins TRBV6-1 and TRBJ2-1; D is unclear. Germline V gives CDR1 MNHNS, CDR2 SASEGT. The CDR3 spans 14 residues. Trimming took 8 bases from V and 6 from J, leaving 17 bases between them. CDR3 DNA: TGTGCCAGCGATCGCCCGAGAGGTGTCAATGAGCAGTTCTTC. It is translated as CASDRPRGVNEQFF.

The rearrangement uses TRBV5-1 and TRBJ2-7, with a tentative D call TRBD1 (6 bases). This CDR3 region has 14 residues. V dropped 4 bases and J dropped 7 bases, with 18 bases sitting between them. Germline CDR1 SGHRS, CDR2 YFSETQ. The CDR3 reads CASSPGTPSGEQYV. The CDR3 nucleotides are TGCGCCAGCAGCCCGGGGACACCCTCGGGGGAGCAGTACGTC.

In this sample, this clone turned up a few times. V usage is TRBV28 and J usage is TRBJ1-5; D not resolved. V was trimmed by 1 base and J by 3 bases, leaving 7 bases between them. The germline gives CDR1 MDHEN, CDR2 SYDVKM. This CDR3 contains 14 residues. The CDR3 nucleotides are TGTGCCAGCAGTTTATACGTTGACAATCAGCCCCAGCATTTT. Protein sequence: CASSLYVDNQPQHF.

Note on this clone: The junction departs from germline at one end; a sequencing error may be responsible. This chain links TRBV5-8 with TRBJ2-7, with TRBD1 matching over 7 bases. The CDR3 sequence is 17 residues long. The V gene's germline CDR1 is SGHTS and CDR2 YDEGEE. The DNA of the CDR3 is TGTGCCAGCAGCTGGATCCGGAGACAGGGAGCTATGGTGGAAGCTGACTTC. This gives the protein CASSWIRRQGAMVEADF.

The chain employs TRBV2 and TRBJ2-7; D may be TRBD2 (5 bases). The CDR3 spans 14 residues. Germline loops: CDR1 SNHLY, CDR2 FYNNEI. Trimming cost V 6 bases and J 7 bases, with 19 bases left between them. In nucleotides, the CDR3 is TGTGCCAGCAGATCAATGGGGAGCATTGGGGAGCAGTACGTC. The encoded protein is CASRSMGSIGEQYV.

This chain links TRBV19 with TRBJ2-6; 10 nucleotides match TRBD1. The length of the CDR3 is 16 residues. Germline V gene sequence: CDR1 LNHDA, CDR2 SQIVND (reference sequence). V lost 6 bases to trimming and J lost 0 bases; unmatched junction nucleotides: 2. DNA for the CDR3: TGTGCCAGTAGAGACAGGGGGCTCTCTGGGGCCAACGTCCTGACTTTC. Residues: CASRDRGLSGANVLTF.

Only a few counts were recorded for this clone. The chain uses TRBV11-2 and TRBJ2-7; 9 bases line up with TRBD2. Looked up from germline, CDR1 is SGHAT and CDR2 is FQNNGV. The V segment lost 5 bases and the J segment 3 bases; nucleotides outside the gene matches: 2. The CDR3 length is 13 residues. For the CDR3, the DNA is TGTGCCAGCAGCGAGCGGGAGGTCTACGAGCAGTACTTC. Its translation is CASSEREVYEQYF.

This clone showed up just once. In nucleotides, the CDR3 is TGTGCCAGCAGTTTACCCGGACTTGGGAGAGATCCCTACGAGCAGTACTTC. This encodes CASSLPGLGRDPYEQYF. The chain combines TRBV28 with TRBJ2-7; possible D gene TRBD2, 5 bases. CDR1 MDHEN and CDR2 SYDVKM come from the germline V gene. This CDR3 has 17 residues. The ends were cut back, 2 bases at V and 2 bases at J, with 19 bases in the middle.

This clone was observed at least ten times. CDR3 in DNA: TGTGCCAGCAGGCAAAGCCGATCCGCGGGGACAACTAATGAAAAACTGTTTTTT. The encoded protein is CASRQSRSAGTTNEKLFF. The chain employs TRBV28 and TRBJ1-4; D not resolved. V shed 6 bases and J shed 0 bases, with 20 bases lying between them. The V gene's germline CDR1 is MDHEN and CDR2 SYDVKM. The CDR3 is 18 residues long. The full variable domain, in which reference TRBV28 and TRBJ1-4 provide the parts outside the CDR3, is DVKVTQSSRYLVKRTGEKVFLECVQDMDHENMFWYRQDPGLGLRLIYFSYDVKMKEKGDIPEGYSVSREKKERFSLILESASTNQTSMYLCASRQSRSAGTTNEKLFFGSGTQLSVL.

The chain carries TRBV6-5 and TRBJ2-7; D unresolved. Trimming shortened V by 1 base and J by 1 base, and 8 bases separated the two germline ends. The CDR3 has 14 residues. Germline CDR1 MNHEY, CDR2 SVGAGI. CDR3 residues: CASSYWGSSYEQYF. The CDR3 DNA sequence: TGTGCCAGCAGTTACTGGGGATCTTCCTACGAGCAGTACTTC.

The CDR3 bases are TGTGCCAGCAGCTTAACCCCCCGGGGGGAGACCCAGTACTTC. This codes for CASSLTPRGETQYF. V and J are TRBV11-2 and TRBJ2-5; TRBD2 is a possible D gene (6 bases). V was clipped by 2 bases and J by 5 bases, with 12 bases between them. Looked up from germline, CDR1 is SGHAT and CDR2 is FQNNGV. This CDR3 contains 14 residues.

The chain links TRBV9 to TRBJ1-1, with D hard to call. V was trimmed by 0 bases and J by 1 base, leaving 10 bases between them. Germline-derived CDR1 and CDR2 are SGDLS and YYNGEE. The CDR3 runs to 15 residues. CDR3 loop: CASSVGLTGNTEAFF. CDR3 coding DNA: TGTGCCAGCAGCGTAGGTCTAACCGGGAACACTGAAGCTTTCTTT.

V gene TRBV2 combines with J gene TRBJ1-5; no reliable D call. Germline assignment: CDR1 SNHLY and CDR2 FYNNEI. Trimming removed 4 bases at V and 4 bases at J, with 17 bases between. The CDR3 loop spans 16 amino acids. CDR3 region: CASSVGGGYGNQPQHF. CDR3 nucleotides: TGTGCCAGCAGTGTGGGCGGAGGATATGGGAATCAGCCCCAGCATTTT.

The chain uses TRBV9 and TRBJ1-5; TRBD1 is a possible D gene (6 bases). Germline CDR1 reads SGDLS; CDR2 reads YYNGEE. There are 12 residues in the CDR3. The V end was cut by 4 bases, the J end by 5 bases, with 7 bases between. CDR3 loop: CASSRGYQPQHF. The CDR3 region has the DNA TGTGCCAGCAGCAGGGGGTATCAGCCCCAGCATTTT.

This clone was picked up one time. The chain has TRBV10-1 and TRBJ2-3; a possible D gene is TRBD1 (6 bases). The V end was cut by 6 bases, the J end by 0 bases, with 16 bases between. Per the germline V gene, CDR1 is WNHNN and CDR2 is SYGVQD (reference sequence). The CDR3 is 16 amino acids. This CDR3 reads CASSGPIGGSTDTQYF. The CDR3, as DNA: TGCGCCAGCAGCGGTCCTATTGGGGGCAGCACAGATACGCAGTATTTT.

The CDR3 protein is CASRRGGETQYF. CDR3 nucleotide sequence: TGTGCCAGCAGGCGGGGGGGAGAGACCCAGTACTTC. The chain recombines TRBV6-5 with TRBJ2-5; 9 bases match TRBD2. This CDR3 contains 12 residues. Germline lookup yields CDR1 MNHEY and CDR2 SVGAGI. Germline trimming cut 6 bases from V and 4 bases from J; bases unmatched to any gene: 0.

The V gene is TRBV28, the J gene TRBJ2-1, with 9 positions matching TRBD2. The CDR3 loop spans 16 amino acids. The germline gives CDR1 MDHEN, CDR2 SYDVKM. With 4 bases clipped from V and 4 bases from J, the junction kept 8 bases outside the gene matches. The CDR3 sequence: CASSSIAGVVYNEQFF. In DNA, the CDR3 is TGTGCCAGCAGTTCAATAGCGGGAGTAGTTTACAATGAGCAGTTCTTC.

This rearrangement joins TRBV29-1 to TRBJ2-3, with D perhaps assigned TRBD1 or TRBD2 (5 bases each). This CDR3 is 12 amino acids long. Trimming removed 3 bases from V and 4 bases from J, with 8 bases in between. Per the germline V gene, CDR1 is SQVTM and CDR2 is ANQGSEA. The CDR3 DNA is TGCAGCGTTGATCGGGGACCAGATACGCAGTATTTT. Its translation is CSVDRGPDTQYF.

This clone was recorded only once. The chain links TRBV6-5 to TRBJ2-2, with D perhaps TRBD1 or TRBD2 (5 bases each). CDR3 size: 15 residues. The V end lost 5 bases, the J end lost 5 bases, and 15 bases lay between the germline ends. In germline, CDR1 is MNHEY, CDR2 SVGAGI. CDR3 nucleotide sequence: TGTGCCAGCAGTCCCCCTGGGTGGGGGACCGGGGAGCTGTTTTTT. It translates to CASSPPGWGTGELFF.

The chain recombines TRBV5-1 with TRBJ2-2; D unresolved. The V end was cut by 9 bases, the J end by 2 bases, with 11 bases between. CDR3 length: 13 amino acids. Germline CDR1 and CDR2: SGHRS and YFSETQ. The CDR3 here is CATSPGNTGELFF. The CDR3 bases are TGCGCCACCTCCCCTGGTAACACCGGGGAGCTGTTTTTT. Combining the CDR3 with reference TRBV5-1 and TRBJ2-2 gives the whole variable domain KAGVTQTPRYLIKTRGQQVTLSCSPISGHRSVSWYQQTPGQGLQFLFEYFSETQRNKGNFPGRFSGRQFSNSRSEMNVSTLELGDSALYLCATSPGNTGELFFGEGSRLTVL.